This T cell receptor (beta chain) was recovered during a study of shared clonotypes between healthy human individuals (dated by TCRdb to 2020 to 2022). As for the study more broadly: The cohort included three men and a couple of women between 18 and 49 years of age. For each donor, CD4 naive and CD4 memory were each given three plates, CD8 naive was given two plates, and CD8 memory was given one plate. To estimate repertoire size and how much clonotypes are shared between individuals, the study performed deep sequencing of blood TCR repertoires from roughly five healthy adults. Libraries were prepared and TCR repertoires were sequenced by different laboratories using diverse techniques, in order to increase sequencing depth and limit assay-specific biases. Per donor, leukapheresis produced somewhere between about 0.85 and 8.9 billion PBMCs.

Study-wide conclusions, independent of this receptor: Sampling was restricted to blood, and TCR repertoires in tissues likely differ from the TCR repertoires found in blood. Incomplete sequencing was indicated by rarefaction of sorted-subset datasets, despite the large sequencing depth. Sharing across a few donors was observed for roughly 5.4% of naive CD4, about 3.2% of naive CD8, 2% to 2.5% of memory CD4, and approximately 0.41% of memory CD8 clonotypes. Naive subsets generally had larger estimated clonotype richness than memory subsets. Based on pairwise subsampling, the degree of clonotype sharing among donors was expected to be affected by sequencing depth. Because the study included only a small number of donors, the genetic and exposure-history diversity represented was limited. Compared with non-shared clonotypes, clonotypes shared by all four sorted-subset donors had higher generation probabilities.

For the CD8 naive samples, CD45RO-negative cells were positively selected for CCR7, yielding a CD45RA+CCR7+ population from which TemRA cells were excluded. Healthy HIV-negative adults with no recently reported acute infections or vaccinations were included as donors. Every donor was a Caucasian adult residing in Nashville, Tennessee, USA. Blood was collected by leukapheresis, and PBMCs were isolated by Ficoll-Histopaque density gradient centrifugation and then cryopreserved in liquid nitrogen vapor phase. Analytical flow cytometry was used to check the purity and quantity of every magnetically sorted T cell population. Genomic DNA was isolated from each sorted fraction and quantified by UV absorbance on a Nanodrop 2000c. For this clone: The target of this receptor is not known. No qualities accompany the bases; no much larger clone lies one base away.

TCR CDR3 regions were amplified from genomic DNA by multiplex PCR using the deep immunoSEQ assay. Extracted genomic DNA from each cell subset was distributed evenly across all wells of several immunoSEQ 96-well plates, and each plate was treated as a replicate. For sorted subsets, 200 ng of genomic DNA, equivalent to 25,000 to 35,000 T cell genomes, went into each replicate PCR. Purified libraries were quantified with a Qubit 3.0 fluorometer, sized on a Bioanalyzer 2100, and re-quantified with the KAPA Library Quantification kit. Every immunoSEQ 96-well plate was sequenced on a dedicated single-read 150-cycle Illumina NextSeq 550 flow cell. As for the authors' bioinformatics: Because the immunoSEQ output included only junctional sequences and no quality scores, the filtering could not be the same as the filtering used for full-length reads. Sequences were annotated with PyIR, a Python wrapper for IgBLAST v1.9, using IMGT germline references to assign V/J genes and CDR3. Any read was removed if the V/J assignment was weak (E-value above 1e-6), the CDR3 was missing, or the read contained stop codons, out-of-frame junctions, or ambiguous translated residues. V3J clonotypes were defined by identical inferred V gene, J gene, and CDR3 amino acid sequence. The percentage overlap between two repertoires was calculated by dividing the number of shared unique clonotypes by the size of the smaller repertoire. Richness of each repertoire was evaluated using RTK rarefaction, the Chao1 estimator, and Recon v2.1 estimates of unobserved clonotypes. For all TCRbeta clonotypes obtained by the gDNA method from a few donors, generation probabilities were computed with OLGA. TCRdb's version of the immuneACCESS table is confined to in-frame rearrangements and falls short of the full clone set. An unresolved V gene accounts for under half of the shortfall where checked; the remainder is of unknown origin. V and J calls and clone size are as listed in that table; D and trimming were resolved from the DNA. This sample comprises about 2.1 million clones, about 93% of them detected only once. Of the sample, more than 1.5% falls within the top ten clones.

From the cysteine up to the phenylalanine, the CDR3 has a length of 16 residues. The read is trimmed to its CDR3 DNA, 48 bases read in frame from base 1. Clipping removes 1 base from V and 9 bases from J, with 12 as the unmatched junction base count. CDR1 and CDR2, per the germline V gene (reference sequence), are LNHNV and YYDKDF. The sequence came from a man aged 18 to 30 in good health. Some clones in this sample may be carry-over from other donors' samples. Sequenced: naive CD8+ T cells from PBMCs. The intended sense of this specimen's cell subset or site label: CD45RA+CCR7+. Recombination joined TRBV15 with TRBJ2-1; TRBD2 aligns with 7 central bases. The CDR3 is CATSRVGGRSTPEQFF. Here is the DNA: TGTGCCACCAGCAGAGTGGGCGGGAGAAGCACCCCTGAGCAGTTCTTC. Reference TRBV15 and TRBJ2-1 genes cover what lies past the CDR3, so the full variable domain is DAMVIQNPRYQVTQFGKPVTLSCSQTLNHNVMYWYQQKSSQAPKLLFHYYDKDFNNEADTPDNFQSRRPNTSFCFLDIRSPGLGDTAMYLCATSRVGGRSTPEQFFGPGTRLTVL.